One sample yielded the 31 T cell receptor beta chains listed below, sequenced in a study of cytomegalovirus exposure and HLA in healthy donors. Amplification used 60 Vbeta primers and 13 Jbeta primers. The assay was immunoSEQ multiplex PCR, and TCRdb's table has in-frame clones only and misses some. The ten top clones account for roughly 15%, within a sample of roughly 65,000 clones. Sequencing input: PBMCs. Every receptor here comes from a boy aged 10-17 years in good health and CMV-seronegative.

This rearrangement joins TRBV6-1 to TRBJ1-2; possibly TRBD1 for D (5 bases). CDR1 is MNHNS and CDR2 is SASEGT in the germline V gene. The V gene lost 3 bases and the J gene lost 4 bases, with 18 bases spanning the gap. The CDR3 runs 16 residues. CDR3: CASSDVGGVFSYGYTF. CDR3 coding DNA: TGTGCCAGCAGTGATGTCGGGGGGGTATTTTCCTATGGCTACACCTTC.

The rearrangement links TRBV10-3 to TRBJ1-2; D not resolved. The germline V gene has CDR1 ENHRY and CDR2 SYGVKD. The V end lost 10 bases, the J end lost 6 bases, and 18 bases lay between the germline ends. The CDR3 is 13 residues long. The CDR3 loop reads CASSLQAPDGYTF. The CDR3 region has the DNA TGTGCCAGCAGCCTCCAGGCCCCAGATGGCTACACCTTC.

V is TRBV14 and J is TRBJ2-3; possible D gene TRBD2, 6 bases. Germline CDR1 SGHDN, CDR2 FVKESK. The CDR3 runs to 15 residues. V lost 1 base, J lost 0 bases, and 8 bases lay in between. The CDR3 loop reads CASSQVGRSTDTQYF. CDR3 nucleotide sequence: TGTGCCAGCAGCCAAGTGGGGAGGAGCACAGATACGCAGTATTTT.

The chain employs TRBV7-9 and TRBJ1-5; D gene ambiguous. CDR1 and CDR2 (germline): SEHNR, FQNEAQ (reference sequence). The CDR3 extends over 15 amino acids. The V and J ends lost 3 bases and 0 bases respectively, with 9 bases between them. The CDR3, as DNA: TGTGCCAGCAGCTTTTACGCAGGTAGCAATCAGCCCCAGCATTTT. It yields the protein CASSFYAGSNQPQHF. The variable domain in full, completed from reference TRBV7-9 and TRBJ1-5, reads DTGVSQNPRHKITKRGQNVTFRCDPISEHNRLYWYRQTLGQGPEFLTYFQNEAQLEKSRLLSDRFSAERPKGSFSTLEIQRTEQGDSAMYLCASSFYAGSNQPQHFGDGTRLSIL.

The rearrangement links TRBV7-2 to TRBJ2-1, with TRBD2 matching 12 bases. Germline CDR1 and CDR2: SGHTA and FQGNSA. This CDR3 region has 14 residues. Trimming took 7 bases from V and 5 from J; bases not matched to a gene: 3. CDR3 residues: CASIRLAGDNEQFF. The CDR3 DNA sequence: TGTGCCAGCATCCGACTAGCGGGAGACAATGAGCAGTTCTTC.

The chain carries TRBV5-1 and TRBJ1-2; no reliable D call. The V end was cut by 7 bases, the J end by 4 bases, with 11 bases between. The CDR3 is made up of 12 amino acids. CDR1 is SGHRS, CDR2 YFSETQ, per germline. The CDR3 bases are TGCGCCAGCGGCGGCCAGCTCTATGGCTACACCTTC. Translation: CASGGQLYGYTF.

This chain joins TRBV11-1 and TRBJ2-1, with D possibly being TRBD2 (6 bases). Trimming stripped 3 bases from V and 7 bases from J, with 16 bases between. CDR1 is SGHAT, CDR2 FQDESV, per germline (reference sequence). CDR3 length: 15 residues. The CDR3 DNA is TGTGCCAGCAGCTTTAGCACGGGAGCGCAGAATGAGCAGTTCTTC. Its translation: CASSFSTGAQNEQFF.

The rearrangement joins TRBV19 to TRBJ1-5; D might be TRBD1 (6 bases). Germline assignment: CDR1 LNHDA and CDR2 SQIVND (reference sequence). Trimming pared 2 bases from V and 6 bases from J, leaving 14 bases between. This CDR3 is built from 15 residues. For the CDR3, the DNA is TGTGCCAGTAGTATAAGTCCAGGGGTGGGTCAGCCCCAGCATTTT. The encoded protein is CASSISPGVGQPQHF. Full variable domain (remainder filled in from reference TRBV19 and TRBJ1-5): DGGITQSPKYLFRKEGQNVTLSCEQNLNHDAMYWYRQDPGQGLRLIYYSQIVNDFQKGDIAEGYSVSREKKESFPLTVTSAQKNPTAFYLCASSISPGVGQPQHFGDGTRLSIL.

The chain is built from TRBV10-3 and TRBJ1-2; D is perhaps TRBD1 (5 bases). The CDR3 extends over 14 amino acids. Germline V gives CDR1 ENHRY, CDR2 SYGVKD. V lost 0 bases and J lost 2, with 7 bases in between. The CDR3 is CAISESQGNYGYTF. The CDR3 nucleotides are TGTGCCATCAGTGAGTCGCAGGGAAACTATGGCTACACCTTC.

The V call is TRBV4-3, the J call TRBJ1-1, with 9 bases fitting TRBD1. CDR1 LGHNA and CDR2 YSLEER come from the germline V gene. V lost 3 bases and J lost 8; bases outside the gene matches: 7. There are 14 residues in the CDR3. DNA for the CDR3: TGCGCCAGCAGCCAGACGCGGACAGGGGTGGAAGCTTTCTTT. Its protein is CASSQTRTGVEAFF.

The chain couples TRBV18 to TRBJ2-2; D gene ambiguous. The CDR3 is 15 residues long. Per germline, CDR1 KGHSH and CDR2 LQKENI. The ends were cut back, 0 bases at V and 1 base at J, with 6 bases in the middle. CDR3 nucleotides: TGTGCCAGCTCACCACCGTCCAAGAACACCGGGGAGCTGTTTTTT. Its translation is CASSPPSKNTGELFF.

The chain carries TRBV6-5 and TRBJ1-2; 7 positions match TRBD1. The CDR3 extends over 15 amino acids. Germline values: CDR1 MNHEY, CDR2 SVGAGI. Trimming at V came to 2 bases and at J to 0 bases, leaving 3 bases not matched to a gene. The CDR3, as DNA: TGTGCCAGCAGTTACGGGACAGATACTAACTATGGCTACACCTTC. Protein product: CASSYGTDTNYGYTF.

This sequence joins TRBV5-4 and TRBJ1-1; 8 bases are shared with TRBD1. The CDR3 contains 16 residues. V was clipped by 3 bases and J by 3 bases; unmatched bases: 10. Germline V gene sequence: CDR1 SGHNT, CDR2 YYREEE (reference sequence). The CDR3 DNA is TGTGCCAGCAGCTCCAAGACAGGGGTTATTGACACTGAAGCTTTCTTT. Its protein is CASSSKTGVIDTEAFF.

The chain joins TRBV27 to TRBJ1-5, with D perhaps TRBD1 (5 bases). Germline V lookup: CDR1 MNHEY, CDR2 SMNVEV (reference sequence). This CDR3 has 16 residues. Deletions cut 4 bases from V and 1 base from J, with 14 bases between. CDR3 sequence: CASSYVTGKSNQPQHF. The CDR3 region has the DNA TGTGCCAGCAGTTATGTAACAGGAAAGAGCAATCAGCCCCAGCATTTT.

The chain uses TRBV9 and TRBJ2-3; D might be TRBD2 (5 bases). The germline V and J ends were trimmed by 1 base and 1 base, with 10 bases remaining between them. CDR1 and CDR2 from the germline V gene are SGDLS and YYNGEE. The CDR3 has 15 residues. The CDR3 DNA reads as TGTGCCAGCAGCGTAATGGGAGAACGCACAGATACGCAGTATTTT. Amino acid sequence: CASSVMGERTDTQYF.

The genes are TRBV30 and TRBJ2-2, with a possible D match to TRBD1 (6 bases). Between the trimmed V and J ends, which lost 5 bases and 5 bases, there was a span of 15 bases. This CDR3 spans 14 amino acids. The germline V gene encodes CDR1 GTSNPN and CDR2 SVGIG (reference sequence). CDR3 bases: TGTGCCTGGGGGACACAGGGTAGAACCGGGGAGCTGTTTTTT. Amino acids: CAWGTQGRTGELFF.

The CDR3 here is CASSRQSSYEQYF. CDR3 DNA: TGTGCCAGCAGCCGACAGAGCTCCTACGAGCAGTACTTC. The chain uses TRBV5-6 and TRBJ2-5; the D gene is possibly TRBD1 (5 bases). TRBJ2-7 matches the DNA end more closely, so the J call is doubtful. This CDR3 spans 13 amino acids. CDR1 and CDR2 from the germline V gene are SGHDT and YYEEEE.

The CDR3 reads CASSPTGEKIEAFF. The CDR3 DNA reads TGCGCCAGCAGCCCGACCGGAGAGAAGATTGAAGCTTTCTTT. The chain joins TRBV4-1 to TRBJ1-1; D not certain. CDR1 and CDR2 (germline): MGHRA, YSYEKL. This CDR3 is built from 14 residues. V shed 4 bases and J shed 7 bases, with 16 bases lying between them.

V and J are TRBV7-9 and TRBJ2-3; 9 bases line up with TRBD1. The germline gives CDR1 SEHNR, CDR2 FQNEAQ (reference sequence). The CDR3 contains 12 residues. V was pared by 5 bases and J by 11 bases, with 5 bases of the junction left unmatched. The CDR3 coding sequence is TGTGCCAGCAGCGCTAGGACAGGGGAGCAGTATTTT. It encodes CASSARTGEQYF. Together with reference TRBV7-9 and TRBJ2-3, the CDR3 gives the full variable domain: DTGVSQNPRHKITKRGQNVTFRCDPISEHNRLYWYRQTLGQGPEFLTYFQNEAQLEKSRLLSDRFSAERPKGSFSTLEIQRTEQGDSAMYLCASSARTGEQYFGPGTRLTVL.

The genes are TRBV4-3 and TRBJ2-1, with TRBD2 identical over 14 bases. Germline V gene data show CDR1 as LGHNA and CDR2 as YSLEER. The CDR3 spans 15 residues. V shed 1 base, J shed 7 bases, and the junction held 0 bases outside the gene matches. CDR3: CASSQGTSGGNEQFF. CDR3 sequence (DNA): TGCGCCAGCAGCCAAGGGACTAGCGGGGGGAATGAGCAGTTCTTC.

V gene TRBV29-1 combines with J gene TRBJ1-1, with 10 bases fitting TRBD1. The V segment lost 3 bases and the J segment 7 bases; nucleotides outside the gene matches: 11. Germline assignment: CDR1 SQVTM and CDR2 ANQGSEA. The CDR3 runs to 15 residues. In DNA form, the CDR3 reads TGCAGCGTTGACTCTTCCGGGACAGGGGTCAATGAAGCTTTCTTT. It yields the protein CSVDSSGTGVNEAFF.

The chain recombines TRBV5-4 with TRBJ2-7; 9 positions agree with TRBD1. This CDR3 has 14 amino acids. Germline V lookup: CDR1 SGHNT, CDR2 YYREEE (reference sequence). The junction had 2 bases not matched to a gene; V was cut back by 2 bases and J by 2 bases. The CDR3 here is CASSFGQGTYEQYF. The CDR3 DNA follows: TGTGCCAGCAGCTTTGGACAGGGGACCTACGAGCAGTACTTC. The whole variable domain, remainder taken from reference TRBV5-4 and TRBJ2-7, is ETGVTQSPTHLIKTRGQQVTLRCSSQSGHNTVSWYQQALGQGPQFIFQYYREEENGRGNFPPRFSGLQFPNYSSELNVNALELDDSALYLCASSFGQGTYEQYFGPGTRLTVT.

The chain couples TRBV29-1 to TRBJ1-1; D might be TRBD1 (5 bases). CDR3 length equals 14 residues. In germline, CDR1 is SQVTM, CDR2 ANQGSEA. V lost 6 bases and J 5 bases, leaving 19 bases between the germline ends. The DNA for the CDR3 is TGCAGCGTCGTGGACCCCCTAGGGGTAACTGAAGCTTTCTTT. Amino acid sequence: CSVVDPLGVTEAFF. The full variable domain, completed using reference TRBV29-1 and TRBJ1-1, is SAVISQKPSRDICQRGTSLTIQCQVDSQVTMMFWYRQQPGQSLTLIATANQGSEATYESGFVIDKFPISRPNLTFSTLTVSNMSPEDSSIYLCSVVDPLGVTEAFFGQGTRLTVV.

The J gene is TRBJ2-2, the V gene TRBV18; D is uncertain. The CDR3 length is 13 residues. Germline CDR1 and CDR2: KGHSH and LQKENI. V shed 0 bases and J shed 6 bases, with 5 bases lying between them. Here the CDR3 reads CASSPPSSGELFF. CDR3 sequence (DNA): TGTGCCAGCTCACCACCGTCATCCGGGGAGCTGTTTTTT.

J is TRBJ1-2 and V is TRBV30, with unresolved D. V shed 0 bases and J shed 13 bases, with 9 bases lying between them. Germline loops: CDR1 GTSNPN, CDR2 SVGIG (reference sequence). CDR3 length: 10 amino acids. In nucleotides, the CDR3 is TGTGCCTGGAGTGTAGTCGGTCGCACCTTC. Its translation is CAWSVVGRTF.

The chain combines TRBV6-1 with TRBJ1-1; D remains unclear. Germline V gene lookup returns CDR1 MNHNS and CDR2 SASEGT. The CDR3 sequence is 15 residues long. Trimming took 2 bases from V and 0 from J, leaving 10 bases between them. DNA for the CDR3: TGTGCCAGCAGTGAAATGGAGGCTATGAACACTGAAGCTTTCTTT. This gives the protein CASSEMEAMNTEAFF.

This chain links TRBV12-5 with TRBJ2-3; 8 bases are shared with TRBD1. Germline CDR1 LGHNT, CDR2 FRNRAP. This CDR3 spans 18 amino acids. V shed 1 base, J shed 4 bases, and the junction held 13 bases outside the gene matches. CDR3 residues: CASGLDSSGTGNPDTQYF. CDR3 coding DNA: TGTGCTAGTGGTTTGGACTCGTCCGGGACAGGAAACCCAGATACGCAGTATTTT.

The rearrangement joins TRBV7-6 to TRBJ1-4; 7 bases fit TRBD1. The CDR3 extends over 15 amino acids. With 2 bases clipped from V and 6 bases from J, the junction kept 6 bases outside the gene matches. Germline CDR1 and CDR2: SGHVS and FNYEAQ. Written as DNA, the CDR3 is TGTGCCAGCAGCTTATCTGCCGGGACAGATGAAAAACTGTTTTTT. This codes for CASSLSAGTDEKLFF.

This sequence joins TRBV5-1 and TRBJ2-1; TRBD2 might be the D (6 bases). This CDR3 spans 14 amino acids. Trimming stripped 4 bases from V and 1 base from J, with 9 bases between. Germline V gene lookup returns CDR1 SGHRS and CDR2 YFSETQ. CDR3 DNA: TGCGCCAGCAGCCCGGGACTTTCCTACAATGAGCAGTTCTTC. The encoded protein is CASSPGLSYNEQFF.

This chain uses TRBV27 with TRBJ1-4; no firm D call. Per the germline V gene, CDR1 is MNHEY and CDR2 is SMNVEV (reference sequence). Trimming removed 11 bases from V and 1 base from J, with 17 bases in between. The CDR3 is made up of 15 amino acids. Here the CDR3 reads CASRRGFLTNEKLFF. CDR3 DNA sequence: TGTGCCTCAAGACGAGGTTTTTTAACTAATGAAAAACTGTTTTTT.

This chain connects TRBV9 to TRBJ1-2, with D possibly TRBD1 on 5 matching bases. Trimming removed 0 bases from V and 6 bases from J, with 12 bases in between. The germline gives CDR1 SGDLS, CDR2 YYNGEE. This CDR3 has 14 amino acids. The CDR3 nucleotides read TGTGCCAGCAGCGTAGCCTGGGGCGATGATGGCTACACCTTC. Translation: CASSVAWGDDGYTF.